Shown below are 17 T cell receptor beta chains from a single sample sequenced in a study of glioma-infiltrating T cells. TCR alpha and beta CDR3 regions were amplified from RNA using iRepertoire nested multiplex PCR. One entry per CDR3 protein results from TCRdb running MiXCR on the multiplex PCR reads. Of roughly 200,000 distinct CDR3 sequences listed, 30% to 40% are singletons. Material for sequencing was glioma tissue, nonneoplastic brain tissue, or PBMCs (not recorded which). The receptor source for this set is a human donor with low-grade glioma or glioblastoma, undergoing nonglioma brain surgery, or in good health (not recorded which).

V is TRBV6-2 or TRBV6-3 and J is TRBJ2-1; 13 nucleotides agree with TRBD2. The CDR3 is 14 amino acids. V was pared by 6 bases and J by 8 bases, with 4 bases of the junction left unmatched. In germline, CDR1 is MNHEY, CDR2 SVGEGT. In DNA form, the CDR3 reads TGTGCCAGCAGACAGGGACTAGCGGGATATGAGCAGTTCTTC. This codes for CASRQGLAGYEQFF.

The chain carries TRBV5-1 and TRBJ2-5, with D perhaps given as TRBD1 or TRBD2 (5 bases each). The CDR3 spans 14 residues. Germline V gene data show CDR1 as SGHRS and CDR2 as YFSETQ. Trimming stripped 4 bases from V and 5 bases from J, with 15 bases between. DNA of the CDR3: TGCGCCAGCAGCCCCGGGGCTGGGGTGGAGACCCAGTACTTC. This translates into CASSPGAGVETQYF. The full variable domain, with the rest looked up from reference TRBV5-1 and TRBJ2-5, is KAGVTQTPRYLIKTRGQQVTLSCSPISGHRSVSWYQQTPGQGLQFLFEYFSETQRNKGNFPGRFSGRQFSNSRSEMNVSTLELGDSALYLCASSPGAGVETQYFGPGTRLLVL.

The table lists this clonotype with a count of one. With a much larger clone just one base away, this may be a read error. Because it lacks the conserved phenylalanine or tryptophan at the end, this CDR3 is likely a read error. The rearrangement links TRBV7-2 to TRBJ1-1; 7 bases are a match to TRBD1. The trim removed 5 bases at V and 0 bases at J, leaving 6 bases unmatched. The CDR3 extends over 15 amino acids. Per the germline V gene, CDR1 is SGHTA and CDR2 is FQGNSA. The CDR3 reads CASSPSTGLNTEAFS. CDR3 DNA sequence: TGTGCCAGCAGCCCGTCGACAGGGTTGAACACTGAAGCTTTCTCT.

This clonotype was counted between two and nine times. This chain joins TRBV7-2 and TRBJ2-1; 7 nucleotides agree with TRBD2. Trimming at V came to 1 base and at J to 4 bases, leaving 4 bases not matched to a gene. There are 15 residues in the CDR3. Germline V gene data show CDR1 as SGHTA and CDR2 as FQGNSA. Here the CDR3 DNA reads TGTGCCAGCAGCTTAGAGGCTAGCGGATACAATGAGCAGTTCTTC. Amino acid sequence: CASSLEASGYNEQFF. Full variable domain (remainder filled in from reference TRBV7-2 and TRBJ2-1): GAGVSQSPSNKVTEKGKDVELRCDPISGHTALYWYRQSLGQGLEFLIYFQGNSAPDKSGLPSDRFSAERTGGSVSTLTIQRTQQEDSAVYLCASSLEASGYNEQFFGPGTRLTVL.

This clonotype was recorded at least ten times. The rearrangement joins TRBV20-1 to TRBJ1-2; 8 bases align to TRBD1. Germline-derived CDR1 and CDR2 are DFQATT and SNEGSKA (reference sequence). The CDR3 length is 14 residues. V trimming: 6 bases; J trimming: 7 bases; junction bases outside the gene matches: 13. For the CDR3, the DNA is TGCAGTGCAAAGCTGGACAGGGATTTTGGTGGCTACACCTTC. Translation: CSAKLDRDFGGYTF.

This sequence joins TRBV12-3 or TRBV12-4 and TRBJ1-4; weak D call: TRBD1 (6 bases). This CDR3 has 14 residues. The germline V and J ends were trimmed by 7 bases and 7 bases, with 16 bases remaining between them. The CDR3 coding sequence is TGTGCCAGCACCAAGCGAGGGGGTCCTGAAAAACTGTTTTTT. Translation gives CASTKRGGPEKLFF.

Concerning this clonotype: This may be a read error, as it is one base from a much larger clone. The chain couples TRBV4-1 to TRBJ2-7, with TRBD2 as a possible D gene (6 bases). Trimming removed 0 bases at V and 2 bases at J, with 14 bases between. The CDR3 covers 16 residues. Looked up from germline, CDR1 is MGHRA and CDR2 is YSYEKL. For the CDR3, the DNA is TGCGCCAGCAGCCAAGATTTGAGAGCTAGCGCCTACGAGCAGTACTTC. As protein: CASSQDLRASAYEQYF.

This clonotype was observed a few times. This may come from a read error, since a much larger clone is one base off. This chain uses TRBV6-2 or TRBV6-3 with TRBJ1-1; TRBD1 might be the D (5 bases). Germline V CDR1 and CDR2: MNHEY, SVGEGT. The CDR3 runs to 16 residues. CDR3 bases: TGTGCCAGCAGTTACGGGGGATCAGGGTTGGGCACTAAAGCTTTCTTT. Protein product: CASSYGGSGLGTKAFF.

About this clonotype itself: Without the conserved terminal phenylalanine or tryptophan, this CDR3 likely stems from a read error. The V gene is TRBV28, the J gene TRBJ2-5; D not resolved. CDR3 size: 14 residues. Looked up from germline, CDR1 is MDHEN and CDR2 is SYDVKM. The CDR3 DNA reads as TGTGTTAGCAGTTCCCGACTCCGCCAAGAGACCCAGTACGTC. Translated: CVSSSRLRQETQYV.

The rearrangement links TRBV27 to TRBJ2-5; 7 bases are a match to TRBD2. This CDR3 spans 15 amino acids. The V segment lost 6 bases and the J segment 7 bases; nucleotides outside the gene matches: 14. The V gene's germline CDR1 is MNHEY and CDR2 SMNVEV (reference sequence). The CDR3 loop is CASSDGLAGARTQYF. DNA for the CDR3: TGTGCCAGCAGCGACGGGCTGGCGGGAGCCAGGACCCAGTACTTC.

The rearrangement joins TRBV6-2 or TRBV6-3 to TRBJ2-1, with D perhaps TRBD2 (7 bases). Germline CDR1 reads MNHEY; CDR2 reads SVGEGT. The CDR3 runs 14 residues. V dropped 7 bases and J dropped 6 bases, with 16 bases sitting between them. The CDR3 bases are TGTGCCAGCACATCAGCGGGACACGTCAATGAGCAGTTCTTC. Translation gives CASTSAGHVNEQFF.

As to this clonotype: This may come from a read error, since a much larger clone is one base off. In nucleotides, the CDR3 is TGCAGCGTTGCCGGGACAGCCTCCTACGAGCAGTACTTC. Amino acids: CSVAGTASYEQYF. The rearrangement uses TRBV29-1 and TRBJ2-7; 7 bases are a match to TRBD1. CDR1 is SQVTM and CDR2 is ANQGSEA in the germline V gene. The CDR3 consists of 13 residues. With V trimmed by 4 bases and J by 0 bases, 3 bases remained unmatched.

This clonotype was detected a few times. The chain has TRBV9 and TRBJ2-1, with 8 nucleotides matching TRBD2. The junction had 9 bases not matched to a gene; V was cut back by 3 bases and J by 10 bases. Per germline, CDR1 SGDLS and CDR2 YYNGEE. The length of the CDR3 is 14 residues. Written as DNA, the CDR3 is TGTGCCAGCAGCGGCGGGACTAGGGTGGGGGAGCAGTTCTTC. Translated, it gives CASSGGTRVGEQFF.

This rearrangement joins TRBV20-1 to TRBJ2-5; 10 nucleotides line up with TRBD2. The CDR3 loop spans 16 amino acids. The germline gives CDR1 DFQATT, CDR2 SNEGSKA (reference sequence). The V and J ends lost 2 bases and 4 bases, in that order; junction bases with no gene match: 10. The CDR3 sequence: CSARPGLAGDSETQYF. The CDR3 region has the DNA TGCAGTGCTAGACCGGGCCTAGCGGGAGACTCAGAGACCCAGTACTTC.

In its sample, this clonotype was seen many times. CDR3 sequence (DNA): TGCGCCAGCAGCCTGGGCAGGGCTCCCATTACCTACAATGAGCAGTTCTTC. Translated: CASSLGRAPITYNEQFF. The V and J genes are TRBV4-3 and TRBJ2-1; tentative D call: TRBD1 (5 bases). The ends were cut back, 4 bases at V and 2 bases at J, with 18 bases in the middle. The CDR3 runs 17 residues. The germline V gene has CDR1 LGHNA and CDR2 YSLEER.

This clonotype has only one observation. An end of the junction differs from the germline gene, which may be a read error. The chain is built from TRBV6-5 and TRBJ2-1, with 8 nucleotides matching TRBD2. Germline values: CDR1 MNHEY, CDR2 SVGAGI. CDR3 length: 15 amino acids. In nucleotides, the CDR3 is TGTGCCGGCAGTTGGGGCCCAGCGGGAGACAGTGAGCAGTTCTTC. Amino acid sequence: CAGSWGPAGDSEQFF.

J is TRBJ1-2 and V is TRBV12-3 or TRBV12-4; D unclear. Trimming shortened V by 8 bases and J by 8 bases, and 15 bases separated the two germline ends. This CDR3 is 12 amino acids long. In DNA form, the CDR3 reads TGTGCCAGCTCACGGCTAGGAGGGGGCTACACCTTC. As protein: CASSRLGGGYTF.